Following are 29 T cell receptor beta chains from one sample sequenced in a study of identical twins. TCRdb itself ran the 5' RACE reads through MiXCR, one entry per CDR3 protein. The sample has about 920,000 distinct CDR3 sequences; more than 9% are singletons. The sample was also reused in another study, on yellow fever vaccine responses in identical twins.

The sequencing sample was made of PBMCs. The receptor source for this set is a woman younger than 35 in good health.

This clonotype showed up just a few times. The chain uses TRBV6-1 and TRBJ1-1; unclear D gene. In germline, CDR1 is MNHNS, CDR2 SASEGT. V was cut by 7 bases and J by 5 bases, with 8 bases left in between. There are 11 residues in the CDR3. For the CDR3, the DNA is TGTGCCAGCATAACTGGGACTGAAGCTTTCTTT. The encoded protein is CASITGTEAFF.

This chain connects TRBV15 to TRBJ2-2; a weak D match, TRBD1 (5 bases). Germline V lookup: CDR1 LNHNV, CDR2 YYDKDF (reference sequence). V lost 11 bases and J 6 bases, leaving 34 bases between the germline ends. The CDR3 spans 19 residues. The CDR3 nucleotides are TGTGCCTGCAGCAAGAGATACCCTGGGCGACAGCTGTTCGCCGGGGAGCTGTTTTTT. Translated: CACSKRYPGRQLFAGELFF.

This clonotype appeared a few times. The chain employs TRBV6-1 and TRBJ2-1, with TRBD1 identical over 12 bases. The germline V gene encodes CDR1 MNHNS and CDR2 SASEGT. This CDR3 contains 17 residues. Trimming removed 7 bases from V and 0 bases from J; junction bases left unmatched: 7. The CDR3 loop is CASNPGQGALSYNEQFF. CDR3 sequence (DNA): TGTGCCAGCAACCCGGGACAGGGGGCTCTCTCCTACAATGAGCAGTTCTTC.

This clonotype was found a few times. This sequence joins TRBV27 and TRBJ2-3, with D perhaps TRBD2 (5 bases). This CDR3 has 11 amino acids. Germline lookup yields CDR1 MNHEY and CDR2 SMNVEV (reference sequence). The V gene lost 8 bases and the J gene lost 7 bases, with 10 bases spanning the gap. The CDR3 reads CASALGNTQYF. CDR3 DNA: TGTGCCAGCGCACTAGGGAATACGCAGTATTTT.

The sample holds a few counts of this clonotype. The V call is TRBV7-2, the J call TRBJ1-2; D gene uncertain. Per the germline V gene, CDR1 is SGHTA and CDR2 is FQGNSA. The CDR3 length is 14 residues. Trimming stripped 1 base from V and 6 bases from J, with 12 bases between. CDR3 nucleotides: TGTGCCAGCAGCTTAGTAGGAGGGATGGATGGCTACACCTTC. This sequence encodes CASSLVGGMDGYTF.

V is TRBV10-3 and J is TRBJ2-7; 8 bases are shared with TRBD1. The germline V gene has CDR1 ENHRY and CDR2 SYGVKD. V dropped 2 bases and J dropped 4; count of bases not matched to a gene: 7. The CDR3 covers 15 residues. As DNA, the CDR3 is TGTGCCATCAGTGAGACTCCAGGGGGCACGTACGAGCAGTACTTC. It codes for CAISETPGGTYEQYF.

This clonotype turned up a few times. V is TRBV5-1 and J is TRBJ2-3; possibly TRBD1 for D (6 bases). V dropped 4 bases and J dropped 4 bases, with 16 bases sitting between them. CDR3 size: 15 residues. Germline V CDR1 and CDR2: SGHRS, YFSETQ. Here the CDR3 DNA reads TGCGCCAGCAGCACCGGGGACATCGGCGCAGATACGCAGTATTTT. Its protein is CASSTGDIGADTQYF.

This chain links TRBV6-1 with TRBJ2-1; 10 bases map to TRBD2. V lost 6 bases and J lost 7; bases outside the gene matches: 9. Germline lookup yields CDR1 MNHNS and CDR2 SASEGT. This CDR3 is built from 15 residues. CDR3 sequence reads: CASSESGGADNEQFF. In DNA form, the CDR3 reads TGTGCCAGCAGCGAAAGCGGGGGGGCCGATAATGAGCAGTTCTTC.

V usage is TRBV5-5 and J usage is TRBJ2-5, with D perhaps matching TRBD2 (6 bases). CDR3 size: 13 residues. Looked up from germline, CDR1 is SGHKS and CDR2 is YYEKEE (reference sequence). V lost 3 bases and J lost 13, with 19 bases in between. The CDR3 sequence is CASSSGGDVDRYF. The DNA of the CDR3 is TGTGCCAGCAGCTCAGGAGGGGATGTCGACCGGTACTTC.

The chain has TRBV29-1 and TRBJ2-3; D is ambiguous. Germline CDR1 and CDR2: SQVTM and ANQGSEA. This CDR3 spans 16 amino acids. V gave up 6 bases and J gave up 5 bases, with 24 bases separating them. CDR3 sequence: CSVSTWAQRKGDTQYF. CDR3 in DNA: TGCAGCGTCAGTACTTGGGCCCAAAGAAAGGGAGATACGCAGTATTTT.

The chain links TRBV2 to TRBJ2-7, with D possibly matching TRBD2 (6 bases). Germline V gene data show CDR1 as SNHLY and CDR2 as FYNNEI. This CDR3 contains 14 residues. V dropped 8 bases and J dropped 2 bases, with 16 bases sitting between them. CDR3 sequence: CASDKGLHTYEQYF. The CDR3 DNA follows: TGTGCCAGCGATAAGGGACTCCATACCTACGAGCAGTACTTC.

This clonotype was seen a handful of times. This chain links TRBV7-9 with TRBJ2-7; TRBD2 might be the D (5 bases). In germline, CDR1 is SEHNR, CDR2 FQNEAQ (reference sequence). The CDR3 spans 15 residues. V was pared by 5 bases and J by 0 bases, with 14 bases between. The CDR3 nucleotides read TGTGCCAGCAGCCCAGGCTCGGGAACCTCCTACGAGCAGTACTTC. Translation: CASSPGSGTSYEQYF.

At least ten counts were recorded for this clonotype. The V gene is TRBV2, the J gene TRBJ2-7, with 7 bases fitting TRBD1. The germline gives CDR1 SNHLY, CDR2 FYNNEI. V shed 6 bases and J 2 bases; nucleotides not matched to a gene: 4. The CDR3 is 13 residues long. CDR3 sequence reads: CASSEQGTYEQYF. The CDR3 DNA is TGTGCCAGCAGCGAACAGGGGACCTACGAGCAGTACTTC.

This clonotype was observed a handful of times. V is TRBV12-3 or TRBV12-4 and J is TRBJ2-6; D gene unclear. V lost 2 bases to trimming and J lost 0 bases, with 8 bases between them. CDR3 length equals 16 residues. The CDR3 spells CASSLRQSSGANVLTF. The CDR3, as DNA: TGTGCCAGCAGTTTAAGGCAGAGCTCTGGGGCCAACGTCCTGACTTTC.

The sample holds a few counts of this clonotype. The rearrangement links TRBV20-1 to TRBJ2-7, with D unresolved. The CDR3 length is 13 residues. Trimming pared 0 bases from V and 3 bases from J, leaving 9 bases between. Germline V CDR1 and CDR2: DFQATT, SNEGSKA (reference sequence). In DNA, the CDR3 is TGCAGTGCTAGAGATCAACTTTACTACGAGCAGTACTTC. It encodes CSARDQLYYEQYF.

This clonotype was counted a few times. The chain couples TRBV20-1 to TRBJ1-1, with TRBD1 as a possible D gene (6 bases). The CDR3 has 14 amino acids. Per the germline V gene, CDR1 is DFQATT and CDR2 is SNEGSKA (reference sequence). Trimming pared 0 bases from V and 1 base from J, leaving 9 bases between. The CDR3 spells CSARDPGQNTEAFF. The CDR3 nucleotides read TGCAGTGCTAGAGATCCGGGACAGAACACTGAAGCTTTCTTT.

This clonotype was detected many times. The chain recombines TRBV3-1 with TRBJ2-3, with 9 positions matching TRBD2. This CDR3 region has 14 residues. V trimming: 3 bases; J trimming: 3 bases; junction bases outside the gene matches: 1. Germline lookup yields CDR1 LGHDT and CDR2 YNNKEL (reference sequence). For the CDR3, the DNA is TGTGCCAGCAGCCAGCTAGCGGGGACAGATACGCAGTATTTT. Its translation is CASSQLAGTDTQYF.

Ten or more counts support this clonotype. The chain is built from TRBV7-6 and TRBJ2-5; TRBD1 or TRBD2 may be the D gene (5 bases each). V lost 1 base, J lost 5 bases, and 17 bases lay in between. Germline CDR1 SGHVS, CDR2 FNYEAQ. The CDR3 consists of 16 residues. The CDR3 spells CASSLGGTIEVETQYF. The DNA for the CDR3 is TGTGCCAGCAGCTTAGGGGGGACGATTGAGGTGGAGACCCAGTACTTC.

This clonotype was found many times. This chain joins TRBV29-1 and TRBJ2-5; D is perhaps TRBD2 (5 bases). Germline lookup yields CDR1 SQVTM and CDR2 ANQGSEA. V lost 5 bases, J lost 3 bases, and 16 bases lay in between. This CDR3 region has 14 residues. The CDR3 region has the DNA TGCAGCGTTTACTGGGAGCCGCCCAAAGAGACCCAGTACTTC. Amino acid sequence: CSVYWEPPKETQYF. Drawing the rest from reference TRBV29-1 and TRBJ2-5, the complete variable domain is SAVISQKPSRDICQRGTSLTIQCQVDSQVTMMFWYRQQPGQSLTLIATANQGSEATYESGFVIDKFPISRPNLTFSTLTVSNMSPEDSSIYLCSVYWEPPKETQYFGPGTRLLVL.

This clonotype was seen ten or more times. CDR3 region: CASSPSLSGRLNEQFF. The CDR3 DNA reads as TGCGCCAGCAGCCCCTCCCTCAGCGGGAGGCTTAATGAGCAGTTCTTC. The chain links TRBV5-1 to TRBJ2-1, with 9 bases that match TRBD2. V was clipped by 4 bases and J by 7 bases; unmatched bases: 12. The germline gives CDR1 SGHRS, CDR2 YFSETQ. The CDR3 has 16 residues.

This clonotype showed up just a few times. V and J are TRBV7-9 and TRBJ1-1; 7 nucleotides line up with TRBD1. This CDR3 is built from 15 residues. Trimming removed 4 bases from V and 4 bases from J; junction bases left unmatched: 9. Germline V gene data show CDR1 as SEHNR and CDR2 as FQNEAQ (reference sequence). The CDR3: CASSSPGGRGTEAFF. CDR3 nucleotides: TGTGCCAGCAGCTCCCCAGGGGGTCGGGGCACTGAAGCTTTCTTT.

This clonotype has just a few counts. The chain combines TRBV10-3 with TRBJ1-4, with D perhaps matching TRBD1 (6 bases). Germline V lookup: CDR1 ENHRY, CDR2 SYGVKD. The CDR3 contains 13 residues. The V and J ends lost 3 bases and 6 bases respectively, with 8 bases between them. CDR3 protein: CAISDRGDEKLFF. The CDR3 DNA is TGTGCCATCAGTGACAGGGGAGATGAAAAACTGTTTTTT.

The chain combines TRBV6-4 with TRBJ2-3; D remains ambiguous. Deletions cut 3 bases from V and 0 bases from J, with 10 bases between. The CDR3 has 15 amino acids. Germline-derived CDR1 and CDR2 are MRHNA and SNTAGT. The CDR3 spells CASSETRTSTDTQYF. The CDR3 nucleotides read TGTGCCAGCAGTGAGACCCGAACTAGCACAGATACGCAGTATTTT.

The chain couples TRBV6-4 to TRBJ2-3, with D possibly TRBD2 on 5 matching bases. Trimming shortened V by 4 bases and J by 0 bases, and 11 bases separated the two germline ends. The CDR3 is made up of 15 amino acids. In germline, CDR1 is MRHNA, CDR2 SNTAGT. For the CDR3, the DNA is TGTGCCAGCAGTGTAAGCGGATTAAGCACAGATACGCAGTATTTT. As protein: CASSVSGLSTDTQYF.

This clonotype was counted a few times. The chain combines TRBV2 with TRBJ2-3, with TRBD1 as a possible D gene (6 bases). Per germline, CDR1 SNHLY and CDR2 FYNNEI. CDR3 length: 16 residues. Trimming took off 6 bases at V and 1 base at J, with 17 bases between the two ends. CDR3: CASRGPGKGGTDTQYF. The DNA for the CDR3 is TGTGCCAGCAGAGGGCCAGGGAAGGGGGGCACAGATACGCAGTATTTT. Filled out from reference TRBV2 and TRBJ2-3, the complete variable domain reads EPEVTQTPSHQVTQMGQEVILRCVPISNHLYFYWYRQILGQKVEFLVSFYNNEISEKSEIFDDQFSVERPDGSNFTLKIRSTKLEDSAMYFCASRGPGKGGTDTQYFGPGTRLTVL.

J is TRBJ1-4 and V is TRBV5-1; D unclear. The V gene's germline CDR1 is SGHRS and CDR2 YFSETQ. This CDR3 spans 15 amino acids. V lost 0 bases and J lost 3, with 9 bases in between. The DNA for the CDR3 is TGCGCCAGCAGCTTGGCGGTTGGCTCTAATGAAAAACTGTTTTTT. It encodes CASSLAVGSNEKLFF.

In its sample, this clonotype was seen many times. The chain links TRBV7-9 to TRBJ2-1; D is unresolved. Germline V CDR1 and CDR2: SEHNR, FQNEAQ (reference sequence). The V and J ends lost 2 bases and 9 bases respectively, with 11 bases between them. The CDR3 is 13 amino acids. The CDR3 loop is CASSLSWQSEQFF. CDR3 nucleotides: TGTGCCAGCAGCTTAAGTTGGCAAAGTGAGCAGTTCTTC.

This clonotype was counted between two and nine times. The chain joins TRBV20-1 to TRBJ1-2; D call uncertain. Germline CDR1 DFQATT, CDR2 SNEGSKA (reference sequence). The V end was cut by 0 bases, the J end by 5 bases, with 19 bases between. The CDR3 totals 16 residues. CDR3 nucleotides: TGCAGTGCTAGAGATTGGGCTGGCACAGCGCCTTATGGCTACACCTTC. This translates into CSARDWAGTAPYGYTF.

The V and J genes are TRBV12-3 or TRBV12-4 and TRBJ2-7; 12 bases align to TRBD2. This CDR3 is built from 16 residues. The V and J ends lost 3 bases and 3 bases, in that order; junction bases with no gene match: 6. The CDR3 DNA reads TGTGCCAGCAGTTTCCTCACGACTAGCGGGAGCTACGAGCAGTACTTC. Amino acids: CASSFLTTSGSYEQYF.